This TCR beta chain was identified during a study of T cells after yellow fever vaccination. The J segment lost 5 bases and the V segment lost 0 bases, leaving 9 bases of the junction unmatched. Germline V gives CDR1 SGHTA, CDR2 FQGNSA. The CDR3 is 16 amino acids. TCRdb ran MiXCR on the 5' RACE reads and lists one entry per CDR3 protein. The sample contains about 630,000 distinct CDR3 sequences, roughly an eighth of which appear only once. The sample in question was PBMCs, obtained on the day of the yellow fever booster vaccination. The rearrangement joins TRBV7-2 to TRBJ2-5; 7 positions match TRBD2. This sequence was found in a man aged 25 to 45 who received the YFV17D yellow fever vaccine. The CDR3 reads CASSLATVGGEETQYF. Here the CDR3 DNA reads TGTGCCAGCAGCTTAGCTACGGTGGGGGGGGAGGAGACCCAGTACTTC. Looking up the rest from reference TRBV7-2 and TRBJ2-5 gives the full variable domain: GAGVSQSPSNKVTEKGKDVELRCDPISGHTALYWYRQSLGQGLEFLIYFQGNSAPDKSGLPSDRFSAERTGGSVSTLTIQRTQQEDSAVYLCASSLATVGGEETQYFGPGTRLLVL.